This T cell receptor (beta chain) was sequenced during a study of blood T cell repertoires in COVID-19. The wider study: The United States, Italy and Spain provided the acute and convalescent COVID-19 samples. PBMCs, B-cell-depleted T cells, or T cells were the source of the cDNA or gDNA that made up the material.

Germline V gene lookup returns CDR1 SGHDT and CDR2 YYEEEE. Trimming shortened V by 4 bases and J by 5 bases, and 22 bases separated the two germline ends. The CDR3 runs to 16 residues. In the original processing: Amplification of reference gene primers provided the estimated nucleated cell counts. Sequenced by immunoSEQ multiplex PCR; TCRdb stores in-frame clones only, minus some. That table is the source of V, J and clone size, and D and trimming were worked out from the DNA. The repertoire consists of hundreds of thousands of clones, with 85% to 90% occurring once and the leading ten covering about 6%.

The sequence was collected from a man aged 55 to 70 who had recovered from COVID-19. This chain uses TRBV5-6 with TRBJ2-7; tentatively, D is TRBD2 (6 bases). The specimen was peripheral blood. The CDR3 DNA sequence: TGTGCCAGCAGCCGTGTCCGGGAGCGGGTTGGCGACGAGCAGTACTTC. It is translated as CASSRVRERVGDEQYF.